This is a list of T cell receptor beta chains from one sample in a study of OX40 agonist ivuxolimab in advanced cancers. This table comes from immunoSEQ multiplex PCR, and its TCRdb copy is limited to in-frame clones, with some not included. The table records some 100,000 clones, approximately 90% of them present only once. Specimen: CD4+ or CD8+ T cells sorted from blood, collected in a trial of the OX40 agonist ivuxolimab. These receptors originate from an adult with an advanced solid tumor such as melanoma, head and neck, liver or kidney cancer. CDR3s include the opening cysteine and the closing phenylalanine or tryptophan. The D gene is left open where the match is weak. The size field is filled for only some rows; it gives once, few, many or a size class.

NA TRBJ2-3 15 NA TRBV7-9 CASSLMRTTTDTQYF TGTGCCAGCAGCTTAATGCGAACCACCACAGATACGCAGTATTTT
TRBD2 TRBJ2-7 17 NA TRBV5-1 CASSLASGNPTSYEQYF TGCGCCAGCAGCTTAGCTAGCGGAAACCCGACCTCCTACGAGCAGTACTTC
NA TRBJ2-2 18 NA TRBV5-1 CASSPGWAQPPNTGELFF TGCGCCAGCAGCCCGGGGTGGGCCCAACCGCCGAACACCGGGGAGCTGTTTTTT
NA TRBJ1-1 15 NA TRBV15 CATSSSLGRNTEAFF TGTGCCACCAGCAGTTCCCTGGGGCGGAACACTGAAGCTTTCTTT
TRBD1 TRBJ1-2 14 once TRBV6-6 CASSARDSLYGYTF TGTGCCAGCAGTGCCCGGGACAGCCTATATGGCTACACCTTC
NA TRBJ1-2 15 NA TRBV19 CASNIQGPTPYGYTF TGTGCCAGTAACATACAGGGCCCAACGCCCTATGGCTACACCTTC
NA TRBJ1-1 13 NA TRBV19 CASVSPGPREAFF TGTGCCAGTGTATCCCCGGGCCCCCGGGAAGCTTTCTTT
NA TRBJ2-6 15 NA TRBV5-1 CASSLRVAGANVLTF TGCGCCAGCAGCCTACGGGTTGCCGGGGCCAACGTCCTGACTTTC
NA TRBJ2-1 15 once TRBV6-5 CASTLTRGFYNEQFF TGTGCCAGCACCTTAACGAGGGGCTTCTACAATGAGCAGTTCTTC
NA TRBJ2-5 11 NA TRBV18 CASSLQETQYF TGTGCCAGCTCACTACAAGAGACCCAGTACTTC
NA TRBJ2-7 14 NA TRBV4-3 CASSQVTGPYEQYF TGCGCCAGCAGCCAAGTGACGGGACCTTACGAGCAGTACTTC
TRBD1 TRBJ1-5 15 once TRBV7-2 CASSSGQGGHQPQHF TGTGCCAGCAGCTCGGGACAGGGGGGGCATCAGCCCCAGCATTTT
NA TRBJ2-7 16 once TRBV11-3 CASSLVPALSSYEQYF TGTGCCAGCAGCTTAGTACCGGCCCTCAGCTCCTACGAGCAGTACTTC
TRBD1 TRBJ1-5 15 few TRBV19 CASRNRGLGNQPQHF TGTGCCAGTCGAAACAGGGGGCTTGGGAATCAGCCCCAGCATTTT
NA TRBJ2-3 13 NA TRBV9 CASSFQTTDTQYF TGTGCCAGCAGCTTCCAAACGACAGATACGCAGTATTTT
NA TRBJ2-1 15 NA TRBV12-2 CASRFLLAGVNEQFF TGTGCAAGTCGCTTCTTGCTAGCGGGAGTCAATGAGCAGTTCTTC
NA TRBJ2-3 13 NA TRBV7-2 CASKGQGTDTQYF TGTGCCAGCAAGGGTCAGGGCACAGATACGCAGTATTTT
TRBD2 TRBJ2-1 14 NA TRBV2 CASTEGLAGKGKFF TGTGCCAGCACCGAGGGGCTAGCGGGAAAAGGGAAGTTCTTC
NA TRBJ2-3 14 once TRBV5-1 CASSLGQATDTQYF TGCGCCAGCAGCCTGGGACAAGCCACAGATACGCAGTATTTT
NA TRBJ1-2 14 NA TRBV19 CASSIENRDGGYTF TGTGCCAGTAGTATAGAAAACAGGGACGGTGGCTACACCTTC
NA TRBJ2-7 13 NA TRBV5-1 CASGSGGSYEQYF TGCGCCAGCGGTTCTGGGGGGTCCTACGAGCAGTACTTC
NA TRBJ2-3 14 NA TRBV6-5 CASSSIQLPDTQYF TGTGCCAGCAGTTCTATCCAACTACCAGATACGCAGTATTTT
TRBD2 TRBJ2-3 16 NA TRBV5-5 CASSLGLAGHTDTQYF TGTGCCAGCAGCTTGGGTCTAGCGGGGCACACAGATACGCAGTATTTT
NA TRBJ1-3 18 NA TRBV28 CASPPRGGGPSGGNTIYF TGTGCCAGCCCACCTCGTGGTGGGGGCCCGAGTGGTGGAAACACCATATATTTT
NA TRBJ2-1 13 NA TRBV18 CASSPERDNEQFF TGTGCCAGCTCACCGGAGCGGGACAATGAGCAGTTCTTC
NA TRBJ1-2 15 NA TRBV5-4 CASSSPMGGVGGYTF TGTGCCAGCAGCTCCCCGATGGGAGGGGTCGGGGGCTACACCTTC
TRBD1 TRBJ1-5 16 NA TRBV5-5 CASNPEDRGFNQPQHF TGTGCCAGCAACCCTGAGGACAGGGGGTTCAATCAGCCCCAGCATTTT
TRBD2 TRBJ2-2 17 NA TRBV2 CASSEALLAGDTGELFF TGTGCCAGCAGTGAAGCGCTTCTAGCGGGAGACACCGGGGAGCTGTTTTTT
TRBD2 TRBJ2-3 12 few TRBV7-7 CASSPGGDTQYF TGTGCCAGCAGCCCGGGGGGGGATACGCAGTATTTT
NA TRBJ2-3 12 NA TRBV18 CASSPGGDTQYF TGTGCCAGCTCCCCAGGGGGGGATACGCAGTATTTT
NA TRBJ2-3 13 once TRBV29-1 CSVPNVGTDTQYF TGCAGCGTTCCGAACGTGGGCACAGATACGCAGTATTTT
NA TRBJ1-2 12 once TRBV7-8 CASSLSGDGYTF TGTGCCAGCAGCTTATCAGGGGATGGCTACACCTTC
TRBD2 TRBJ2-7 14 NA TRBV5-1 CASSLAGLNSEQYF TGCGCCAGCAGTCTGGCGGGACTAAACTCCGAGCAGTACTTC
TRBD2 TRBJ2-3 17 NA TRBV18 CASSPPNSGSLADTQYF TGTGCCAGCTCACCCCCCAACAGCGGGAGTTTGGCAGATACGCAGTATTTT
TRBD1 TRBJ2-3 16 NA TRBV5-1 CASSFVPGGANDTQYF TGCGCCAGCAGCTTTGTCCCAGGGGGCGCAAACGATACGCAGTATTTT
TRBD2 TRBJ2-5 17 NA TRBV27 CASSYLGLAGGEETQYF TGTGCCAGCAGTTACCTTGGACTAGCGGGAGGGGAAGAGACCCAGTACTTC
NA TRBJ2-5 15 NA TRBV6-5 CASGISGVGWETQYF TGTGCCAGCGGAATTTCAGGTGTGGGTTGGGAGACCCAGTACTTC